This T cell receptor beta chain derives from a study of blood T cell repertoires in COVID-19. The wider study: The United States, Italy and Spain were the sources of the acute and convalescent COVID-19 samples. The cDNA or gDNA used as material had been derived from T cells, B-cell-depleted T cells, or PBMCs.

The CDR3 has 15 amino acids. Germline V gene data show CDR1 as MNHEY and CDR2 as SVGAGI. V gave up 6 bases and J gave up 4 bases, with 13 bases separating them. Original data processing: The assay estimated nucleated cells by amplifying reference gene primers. Sequencing was performed with immunoSEQ multiplex PCR; in TCRdb, only in-frame clones are kept and a portion is missing. V, J and clone size are taken as reported in that table, and D and trimming were inferred from the DNA itself. The table records 90,000 to 130,000 clones, about 83% of them present only once. This clone was picked up many times.

The clonotype comes from a woman in her 70s with acute or convalescent COVID-19. V gene TRBV6-5 combines with J gene TRBJ1-6, with D possibly matching TRBD1 (6 bases). Source material: peripheral blood. CDR3 region: CASRYPGTYNSPLHF. In nucleotides, the CDR3 is TGTGCCAGCAGATACCCCGGGACATATAATTCACCCCTCCACTTT.